This paragraph reports one TCR beta chain. This entry belongs to a study of blood T cell repertoires in COVID-19. Study details: Material from acute and convalescent COVID-19 was sourced from the United States, Italy and Spain. Nucleic acid was either cDNA or gDNA, and it came from T cells, B-cell-depleted T cells, or PBMCs.

As handled by the study authors: Reference gene primer amplification gave estimated nucleated cell counts. The table came from immunoSEQ multiplex PCR; TCRdb's copy has only in-frame clones and leaves some out. V and J calls and clone size are those listed in that table; D and trimming were worked out from the DNA. The sample carries around 49,000 clones, 93% recorded once. Seattle patients were enrolled while actively infected and followed longitudinally. Germline CDR1 LNHDA, CDR2 SQIVND (reference sequence). V was shortened by 1 base and J by 6 bases, with 9 bases between the two germline ends. CDR3 length: 14 amino acids.

What was sequenced was peripheral blood. The rearrangement uses TRBV19 and TRBJ1-4, with a tentative D call TRBD1 (6 bases). This receptor was taken from a man aged 55 to 69 with COVID-19, enrolled during active disease. For the CDR3, the DNA is TGTGCCAGTAGTATAGCGAGGACAGATGAAAAACTGTTTTTT. Its protein product is CASSIARTDEKLFF.